A selection of T cell receptor beta chains follows, all from one sample in a study of blood T cell repertoires in COVID-19. Generated by immunoSEQ multiplex PCR, the TCRdb table keeps only in-frame clones and is missing some. The data contain under 250,000 clones, about three quarters of them seen just once; the ten biggest clones take up around 7.3%. Material: peripheral blood. All receptors come from a woman in her 70s with acute or convalescent COVID-19. Both conserved end residues are part of each CDR3. D genes are given only for firm matches. Not every row has a clone size; where given, it reads once, few, many or a size class.

V	size	D	J	DNA	CDR3
TRBV19	NA	NA	TRBJ2-1	TGTGCCAGTAGTATAGGGCAGGGAAGCAATGAGCAGTTCTTC	CASSIGQGSNEQFF
TRBV19	NA	TRBD1	TRBJ1-1	TGTGCCAGTAGTCGGACAGGGAGGCAGGGAACTGAAGCTTTCTTT	CASSRTGRQGTEAFF
TRBV4-2	NA	TRBD2	TRBJ2-3	TGTGCCAGCAGCCAAGGTATTAGCGGGGCACTTACGCAGTATTTT	CASSQGISGALTQYF
TRBV29-1	NA	NA	TRBJ1-3	TGCAGCGTTGCGGGGTATGGCAATGGAAACACCATATATTTT	CSVAGYGNGNTIYF
TRBV12-3/TRBV12-4	NA	NA	TRBJ2-7	TGTGCCAGCACTGTAGCGAGTACCTACGAGCAGTACTTC	CASTVASTYEQYF
TRBV11-1	NA	NA	TRBJ1-4	TGTGCCAGCATCCACAGGGAGGGAAGGAGGAAACGAAAACTGTTTTTT	CASIHREGRRKRKLFF
TRBV6-5	once	NA	TRBJ2-7	TGTGCCAGCAGCCGATCAGGCGCGGAGGGCTACGAGCAGTACTTC	CASSRSGAEGYEQYF
TRBV5-1	NA	NA	TRBJ1-2	TGCGCCAGCAGCTTGCAGGGTGATGGCTACACCTTC	CASSLQGDGYTF
TRBV20-1	NA	NA	TRBJ2-5	TGCAGTGCTAAGCGGGAAGAGACCCAGTACTTC	CSAKREETQYF
TRBV11-2	NA	NA	TRBJ2-3	TGTGCCAGCAGCCTTCTTCTAGGGGGGGGGTCCAGCACAGATACGCAGTATTTT	CASSLLLGGGSSTDTQYF
TRBV10-3	NA	TRBD1	TRBJ2-5	TGTGCCATCAGTGATAGGGGACAGGGGGAAGAGACCCAGTACTTC	CAISDRGQGEETQYF
TRBV20-1	NA	NA	TRBJ2-3	TGCAGTGCTAGTACCTCACAGGGATTCACAGATACGCAGTATTTT	CSASTSQGFTDTQYF
TRBV4-3	NA	TRBD1	TRBJ1-2	TGCGCCAGCAGCCAAGATGGACAGGGGTATGGCTACACCTTC	CASSQDGQGYGYTF
TRBV7-2	NA	NA	TRBJ1-4	TGTGCCAGCAGTCGCCATTCCCCTGGGGGGGATGAAAAACTGTTTTTT	CASSRHSPGGDEKLFF
TRBV5-4	NA	NA	TRBJ1-1	TGTGCCAGCAGTTTCCCATCCCCGGGCCGCGGGGACACTGAAGCTTTCTTT	CASSFPSPGRGDTEAFF
TRBV9	NA	NA	TRBJ2-5	TGTGCCAGCAGTCCCGCCCTGACTAGTTTCGAGACCCAGTACTTC	CASSPALTSFETQYF
TRBV10-1	few	TRBD1	TRBJ1-1	TGCGCCAGCAGTGAGCGGGGGACAGGGACCACTGAAGCTTTCTTT	CASSERGTGTTEAFF
TRBV5-5	NA	NA	TRBJ1-5	TGTGCCAGCAGGGAGGGAGGGGGCAATCAGCCCCAGCATTTT	CASREGGGNQPQHF
TRBV6-1	NA	TRBD1	TRBJ1-1	TGTGCCAGCAGTGAAACAGACAGGGGAGCCGCTGAAGCTTTCTTT	CASSETDRGAAEAFF
TRBV5-5	NA	NA	TRBJ2-7	TGTGCCAGCAGCTTGGAGGCAGGGGGGACCTACGAGCAGTACTTC	CASSLEAGGTYEQYF
TRBV6-1	NA	TRBD1	TRBJ2-7	TGTGCCAGCACCAGGGGGATGCCGGGGTACGAGCAGTACTTC	CASTRGMPGYEQYF
TRBV7-2	medium-sized	TRBD1	TRBJ1-5	TGTGCCAGCAGCTTCGCCGGGACAGGGGGTCAGCCCCAGCATTTT	CASSFAGTGGQPQHF
TRBV6-5	NA	NA	TRBJ1-2	TGTGCCAGCAGAGCCACAGGGTCCGGCTACACCTTC	CASRATGSGYTF
TRBV10-3	NA	NA	TRBJ2-2	TGTGCCACCAAGGGAGCGGAGAACACCGGGGAGCTGTTTTTT	CATKGAENTGELFF